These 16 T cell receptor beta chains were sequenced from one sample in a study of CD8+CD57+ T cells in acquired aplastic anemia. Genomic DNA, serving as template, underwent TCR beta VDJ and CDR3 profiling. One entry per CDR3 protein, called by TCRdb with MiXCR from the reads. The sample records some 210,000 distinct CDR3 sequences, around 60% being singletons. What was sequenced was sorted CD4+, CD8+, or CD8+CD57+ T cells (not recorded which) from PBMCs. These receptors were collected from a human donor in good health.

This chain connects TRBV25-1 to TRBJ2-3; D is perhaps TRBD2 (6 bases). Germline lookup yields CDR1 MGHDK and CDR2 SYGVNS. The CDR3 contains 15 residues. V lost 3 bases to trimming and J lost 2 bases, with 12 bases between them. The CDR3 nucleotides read TGTGCCAGCAGTGACAGTGGAGGGATCACAGATACGCAGTATTTT. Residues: CASSDSGGITDTQYF. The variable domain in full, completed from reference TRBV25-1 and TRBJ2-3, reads EADIYQTPRYLVIGTGKKITLECSQTMGHDKMYWYQQDPGMELHLIHYSYGVNSTEKGDLSSESTVSRIRTEHFPLTLESARPSHTSQYLCASSDSGGITDTQYFGPGTRLTVL.

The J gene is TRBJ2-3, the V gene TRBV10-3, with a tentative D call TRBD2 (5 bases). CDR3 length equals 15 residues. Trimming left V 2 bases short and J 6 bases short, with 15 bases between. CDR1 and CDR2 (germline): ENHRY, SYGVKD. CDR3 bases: TGTGCCATCAGTGAGGGACTCGATACGCTGGATACGCAGTATTTT. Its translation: CAISEGLDTLDTQYF.

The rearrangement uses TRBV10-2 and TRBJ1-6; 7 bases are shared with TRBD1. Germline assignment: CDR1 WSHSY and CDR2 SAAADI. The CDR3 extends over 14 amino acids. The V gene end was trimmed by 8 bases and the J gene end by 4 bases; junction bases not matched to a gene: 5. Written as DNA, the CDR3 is TGCGCCAGCCGGGACAGTTTTTATAATTCACCCCTCCACTTT. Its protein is CASRDSFYNSPLHF.

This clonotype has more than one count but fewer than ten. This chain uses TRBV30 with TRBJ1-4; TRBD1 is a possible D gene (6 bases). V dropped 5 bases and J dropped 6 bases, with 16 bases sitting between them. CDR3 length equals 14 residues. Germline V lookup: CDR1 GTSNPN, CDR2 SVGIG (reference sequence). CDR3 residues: CAWEGGAGDEKLFF. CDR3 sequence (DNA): TGTGCCTGGGAAGGAGGGGCAGGGGATGAAAAACTGTTTTTT. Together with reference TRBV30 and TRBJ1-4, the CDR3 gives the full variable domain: SQTIHQWPATLVQPVGSPLSLECTVEGTSNPNLYWYRQAAGRGLQLLFYSVGIGQISSEVPQNLSASRPQDRQFILSSKKLLLSDSGFYLCAWEGGAGDEKLFFGSGTQLSVL.

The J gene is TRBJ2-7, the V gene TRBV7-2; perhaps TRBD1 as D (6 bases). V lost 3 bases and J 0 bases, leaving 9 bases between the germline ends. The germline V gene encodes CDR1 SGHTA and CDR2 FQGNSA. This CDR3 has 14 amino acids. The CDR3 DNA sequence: TGTGCCAGCAGCTTTGAACAGGGCTCCTACGAGCAGTACTTC. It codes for CASSFEQGSYEQYF.

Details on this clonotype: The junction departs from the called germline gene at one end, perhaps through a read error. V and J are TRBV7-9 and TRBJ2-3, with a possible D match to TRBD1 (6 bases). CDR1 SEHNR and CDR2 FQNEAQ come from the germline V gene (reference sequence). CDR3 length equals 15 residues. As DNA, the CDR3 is TGCGCCAGCAGCTTGACGTTAGGGGGTAAGGATACGCAGTATTTT. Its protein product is CASSLTLGGKDTQYF.

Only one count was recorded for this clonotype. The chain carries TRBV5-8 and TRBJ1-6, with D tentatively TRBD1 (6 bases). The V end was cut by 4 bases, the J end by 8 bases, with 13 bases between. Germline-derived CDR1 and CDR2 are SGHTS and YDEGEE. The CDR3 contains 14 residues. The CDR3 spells CASSARDTYSPLHF. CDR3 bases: TGTGCCAGCAGCGCACGGGACACCTATTCACCCCTCCACTTT.

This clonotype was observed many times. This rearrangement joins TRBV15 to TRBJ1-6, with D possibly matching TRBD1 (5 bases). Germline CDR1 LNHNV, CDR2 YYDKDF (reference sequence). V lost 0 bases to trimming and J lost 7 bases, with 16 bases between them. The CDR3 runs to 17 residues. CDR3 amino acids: CATSRDRPGRGNSPLHF. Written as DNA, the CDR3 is TGTGCCACCAGCAGAGATCGTCCGGGACGGGGAAATTCACCCCTCCACTTT.

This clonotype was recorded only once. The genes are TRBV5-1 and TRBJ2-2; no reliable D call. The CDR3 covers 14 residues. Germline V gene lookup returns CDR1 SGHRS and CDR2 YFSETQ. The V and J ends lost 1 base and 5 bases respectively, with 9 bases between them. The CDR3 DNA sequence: TGCGCCAGCAGCTTGTCGACGCTAACCGGGGAGCTGTTTTTT. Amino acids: CASSLSTLTGELFF.

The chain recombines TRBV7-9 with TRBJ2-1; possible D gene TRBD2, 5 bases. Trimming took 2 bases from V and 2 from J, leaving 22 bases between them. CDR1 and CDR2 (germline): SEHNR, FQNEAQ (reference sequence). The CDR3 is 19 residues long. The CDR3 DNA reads TGTGCCAGCAGCTTATACCCGGACCCACTAGGCTCTACCTACAATGAGCAGTTCTTC. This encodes CASSLYPDPLGSTYNEQFF.

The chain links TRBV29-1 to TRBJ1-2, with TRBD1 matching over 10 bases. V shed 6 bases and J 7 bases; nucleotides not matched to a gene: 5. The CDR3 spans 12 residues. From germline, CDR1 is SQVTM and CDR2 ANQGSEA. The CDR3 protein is CSVPGTGVGYTF. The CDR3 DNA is TGCAGCGTGCCAGGGACAGGGGTTGGCTACACCTTC.

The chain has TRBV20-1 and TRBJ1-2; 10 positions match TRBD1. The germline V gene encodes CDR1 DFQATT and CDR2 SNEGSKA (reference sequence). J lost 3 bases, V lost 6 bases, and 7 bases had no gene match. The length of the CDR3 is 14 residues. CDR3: CSAPGTGDDYGYTF. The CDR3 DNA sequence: TGCAGTGCCCCCGGGACAGGGGATGACTATGGCTACACCTTC.

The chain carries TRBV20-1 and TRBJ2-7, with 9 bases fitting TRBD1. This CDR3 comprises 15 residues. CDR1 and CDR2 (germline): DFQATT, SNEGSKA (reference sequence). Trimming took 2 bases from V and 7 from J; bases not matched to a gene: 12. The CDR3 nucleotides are TGCAGTGCTAGAAGCGGACAGGGGACATCTGCGGAGCAGTACTTC. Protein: CSARSGQGTSAEQYF.

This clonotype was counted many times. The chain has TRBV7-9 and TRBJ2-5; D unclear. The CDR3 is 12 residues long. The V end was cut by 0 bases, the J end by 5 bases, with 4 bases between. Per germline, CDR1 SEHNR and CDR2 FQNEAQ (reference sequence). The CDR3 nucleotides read TGTGCCAGCAGCTTAGCCGGGGAGACCCAGTACTTC. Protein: CASSLAGETQYF. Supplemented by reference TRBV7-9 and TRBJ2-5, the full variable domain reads DTGVSQNPRHKITKRGQNVTFRCDPISEHNRLYWYRQTLGQGPEFLTYFQNEAQLEKSRLLSDRFSAERPKGSFSTLEIQRTEQGDSAMYLCASSLAGETQYFGPGTRLLVL.

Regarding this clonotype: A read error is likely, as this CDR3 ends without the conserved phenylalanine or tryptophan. The CDR3 bases are TGTGCCAGCAGCTTAGAAGGCGGGGGTTGGTCACCCCTCCACCTC. This sequence encodes CASSLEGGGWSPLHL. V and J are TRBV7-6 and TRBJ1-6; weak D call: TRBD1 (5 bases). Trimming cost V 1 base and J 10 bases, with 14 bases left between them. The CDR3 is made up of 15 amino acids. Germline CDR1 and CDR2: SGHVS and FNYEAQ.

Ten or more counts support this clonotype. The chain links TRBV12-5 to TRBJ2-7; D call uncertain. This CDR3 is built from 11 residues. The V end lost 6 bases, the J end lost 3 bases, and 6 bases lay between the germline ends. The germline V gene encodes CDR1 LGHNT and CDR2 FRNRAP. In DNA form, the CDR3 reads TGTGCTAGTGGGGGGTACTACGAGCAGTACTTC. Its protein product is CASGGYYEQYF.